This T cell receptor (beta chain) appears in the sequencing data of a study of T cells in Graves' hyperthyroidism and ophthalmopathy. Study-wide context: Peripheral blood was secured at the point of initial diagnosis, before any treatment. Findings of the study overall: The model identified upcoming ophthalmopathy a median around 6 months ahead of onset. Ophthalmopathy cases were set apart from stable hyperthyroidism by a 13 V-J model.

This clonotype was detected many times. Its specificity is not known. Trimming pared 0 bases from V and 9 bases from J, leaving 6 bases between. This CDR3 has 13 amino acids. Germline assignment: CDR1 LGHDT and CDR2 YNNKEL (reference sequence). Any patient presenting with uncontrolled infection, other autoimmune disease, pregnancy or lactation was left out. From RNA transcripts, TCR beta CDR3 regions were amplified. The TCR CDR3 first-round RT-PCR relied on the HTBI primer set. Each CDR3 protein gets one entry after TCRdb re-called the multiplex PCR reads with MiXCR. The table lists 300,000 to 450,000 distinct CDR3 sequences, 14% of them singletons.

The rearrangement joins TRBV3-1 to TRBJ1-6; D is unclear. This TCR was recovered from a woman in her sixties with Graves' hyperthyroidism. The specimen sequenced was blood. DNA for the CDR3: TGTGCCAGCAGCCAAGACCCCGGTTCACCCCTCCACTTT. Its translation: CASSQDPGSPLHF.